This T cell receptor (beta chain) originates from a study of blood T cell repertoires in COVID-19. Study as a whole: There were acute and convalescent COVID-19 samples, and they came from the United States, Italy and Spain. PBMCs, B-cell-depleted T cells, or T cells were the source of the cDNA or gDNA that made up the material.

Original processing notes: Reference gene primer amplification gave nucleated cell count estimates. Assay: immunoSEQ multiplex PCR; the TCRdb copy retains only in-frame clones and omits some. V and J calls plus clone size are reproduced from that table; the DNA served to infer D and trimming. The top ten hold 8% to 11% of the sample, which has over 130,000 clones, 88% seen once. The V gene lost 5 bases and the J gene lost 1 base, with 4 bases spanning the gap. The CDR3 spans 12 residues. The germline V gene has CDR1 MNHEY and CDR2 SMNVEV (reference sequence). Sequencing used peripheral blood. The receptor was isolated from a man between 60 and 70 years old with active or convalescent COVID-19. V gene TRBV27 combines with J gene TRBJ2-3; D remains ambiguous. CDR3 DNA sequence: TGTGCCAGCAGTCATCGCACAGATACGCAGTATTTT. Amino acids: CASSHRTDTQYF.